The rows below give T cell receptor beta chains drawn from one sample of a study of graft-versus-host responses after intestinal transplantation. Produced via immunoSEQ multiplex PCR; TCRdb's table is partial and in-frame only. The sample records about 59,000 clones, 85% to 95% being singletons. Antigens of these TCRs are unknown. The source was unstimulated CD4+ T cells sorted from spleen or lymph node cells, collected before transplant. The receptor source for this set is a human donor who was the organ donor for an intestinal transplant. CDR3s include the opening cysteine and the closing phenylalanine or tryptophan. A D gene is named only where the DNA matches it firmly. Clone size is shown for a subset of rows, as once, few, many or a class of expanded clone.

D: TRBD1
J: TRBJ2-7
V: TRBV7-2
size: -
CDR3: CASSVARDRRPYEQYF
DNA: TGTGCCAGCAGCGTAGCCCGGGACAGGAGACCCTACGAGCAGTACTTC

D: -
J: TRBJ2-7
V: TRBV6-8
size: -
CDR3: CASRITDPGRTYEQYF
DNA: TGTGCCAGCAGAATAACCGACCCGGGACGAACTTACGAGCAGTACTTC

D: -
J: TRBJ1-5
V: TRBV9
size: -
CDR3: CASSVGGGNQPQHF
DNA: TGTGCCAGCAGCGTAGGAGGGGGCAATCAGCCCCAGCATTTT

D: TRBD1
J: TRBJ1-2
V: TRBV5-1
size: -
CDR3: CASSLGQGIYGYTF
DNA: TGCGCCAGCAGCTTGGGACAGGGGATCTATGGCTACACCTTC

D: -
J: TRBJ1-2
V: TRBV6-6
size: -
CDR3: CASSYQGSGYTF
DNA: TGTGCCAGCAGTTACCAGGGCAGTGGCTACACCTTC

D: -
J: TRBJ1-6
V: TRBV6-5
size: -
CDR3: CASSTDTTYNSPLHF
DNA: TGTGCCAGCAGCACGGACACAACCTATAATTCACCCCTCCACTTT

D: TRBD2
J: TRBJ2-1
V: TRBV6-1
size: -
CDR3: CASGGGAKEQFF
DNA: TGTGCCAGCGGCGGGGGGGCAAAGGAGCAGTTCTTC

D: -
J: TRBJ2-7
V: TRBV12-5
size: -
CDR3: CASGSPASIRGYEQYF
DNA: TGTGCTAGTGGTTCGCCCGCTAGTATTCGGGGCTACGAGCAGTACTTC

D: -
J: TRBJ1-2
V: TRBV27
size: -
CDR3: CAARSTANVNGYTF
DNA: TGTGCCGCCCGGTCGACTGCCAACGTTAATGGCTACACCTTC

D: -
J: TRBJ1-5
V: TRBV6-1
size: once
CDR3: CASRGGSRQPQHF
DNA: TGTGCCAGCAGGGGGGGGTCGAGGCAGCCCCAGCATTTT

D: TRBD2
J: TRBJ2-3
V: TRBV18
size: -
CDR3: CASSPRTSGGSTDTQYF
DNA: TGTGCCAGCTCACCCAGGACTAGCGGGGGAAGCACAGATACGCAGTATTTT

D: TRBD1
J: TRBJ2-1
V: TRBV7-8
size: once
CDR3: CATKQGLRSSYNEQFF
DNA: TGTGCCACCAAACAGGGGCTCCGAAGCTCCTACAATGAGCAGTTCTTC

D: TRBD1
J: TRBJ1-4
V: TRBV7-2
size: -
CDR3: CASSLVTGGEEKLFF
DNA: TGTGCCAGCAGCTTAGTGACAGGGGGTGAGGAAAAACTGTTTTTT

D: -
J: TRBJ2-7
V: TRBV6-6
size: few
CDR3: CASSPPGLSEQYF
DNA: TGTGCCAGCAGCCCCCCGGGGTTATCCGAGCAGTACTTC

D: -
J: TRBJ1-2
V: TRBV18
size: -
CDR3: CASSPTASNYGYTF
DNA: TGTGCCAGCTCACCAACAGCTTCTAACTATGGCTACACCTTC

D: -
J: TRBJ2-7
V: TRBV11-2
size: once
CDR3: CASSAAGILHEQYF
DNA: TGTGCCAGCAGCGCGGCGGGTATCCTCCACGAGCAGTACTTC

D: -
J: TRBJ2-2
V: TRBV11-3
size: -
CDR3: CASSLGRGSGELFF
DNA: TGTGCCAGCAGCCTCGGTCGAGGGTCCGGGGAGCTGTTTTTT

D: -
J: TRBJ2-1
V: TRBV7-7
size: -
CDR3: CASGSPHGEQFF
DNA: TGTGCTAGCGGTTCCCCGCATGGTGAGCAGTTCTTC

D: -
J: TRBJ1-1
V: TRBV30
size: -
CDR3: CAWSVLGGGTEAFF
DNA: TGTGCCTGGAGTGTACTGGGGGGAGGTACTGAAGCTTTCTTT

D: -
J: TRBJ2-2
V: TRBV4-3
size: -
CDR3: CASSQRGNTGELFF
DNA: TGCGCCAGCAGCCAGCGGGGGAACACCGGGGAGCTGTTTTTT

D: -
J: TRBJ1-2
V: TRBV6-4
size: once
CDR3: CASSDGFYGYTF
DNA: TGTGCCAGCAGTGACGGCTTTTATGGCTACACCTTC

D: TRBD2
J: TRBJ2-3
V: TRBV7-2
size: -
CDR3: CASSAASGGNTQYF
DNA: TGTGCCAGCAGCGCCGCTAGCGGGGGGAATACGCAGTATTTT

D: -
J: TRBJ2-5
V: TRBV5-4
size: -
CDR3: CASSLRPLTLETQYF
DNA: TGTGCCAGCAGCCTAAGGCCCCTTACGCTGGAGACCCAGTACTTC

D: TRBD1
J: TRBJ2-5
V: TRBV2
size: -
CDR3: CASTRDRLIETQYF
DNA: TGTGCCAGCACCAGGGACAGGTTGATAGAGACCCAGTACTTC

D: -
J: TRBJ1-1
V: TRBV6-5
size: -
CDR3: CASSYISRGATEAFF
DNA: TGTGCCAGCAGTTACATCTCCAGGGGAGCCACTGAAGCTTTCTTT

D: -
J: TRBJ1-2
V: TRBV7-2
size: -
CDR3: CASSFRGRGEGYTF
DNA: TGTGCCAGCAGCTTTCGGGGCAGGGGTGAAGGCTACACCTTC

D: -
J: TRBJ1-5
V: TRBV15
size: -
CDR3: CATSITLPGEARGFYSNQPQHF
DNA: TGTGCCACCAGCATCACGCTTCCAGGAGAGGCACGGGGCTTTTACAGCAATCAGCCCCAGCATTTT

D: -
J: TRBJ1-1
V: TRBV19
size: -
CDR3: CASSIDRGSPVF
DNA: TGTGCCAGTAGTATAGATAGGGGCAGTCCCGTCTTT

D: TRBD2
J: TRBJ2-3
V: TRBV7-2
size: -
CDR3: CASSHYPGTSGPDTQYF
DNA: TGTGCCAGCAGTCACTATCCCGGGACTAGCGGCCCAGATACGCAGTATTTT

D: TRBD1
J: TRBJ1-2
V: TRBV7-2
size: -
CDR3: CASSFRDRGYGYTF
DNA: TGTGCCAGCAGCTTCCGGGACAGGGGGTATGGCTACACCTTC

D: TRBD2
J: TRBJ2-5
V: TRBV5-3
size: -
CDR3: CARSLGLAGETQYF
DNA: TGTGCCAGAAGCCTCGGGCTAGCGGGGGAGACCCAGTACTTC

D: TRBD2
J: TRBJ2-1
V: TRBV10-2
size: -
CDR3: CASSDPPGRGAYNEQFF
DNA: TGCGCCAGCAGTGACCCTCCCGGGCGGGGGGCCTACAATGAGCAGTTCTTC

D: TRBD1
J: TRBJ2-1
V: TRBV5-1
size: -
CDR3: CASSYGTGNRGLPYNEQFF
DNA: TGCGCCAGCAGCTACGGGACAGGTAACCGGGGCCTACCCTACAATGAGCAGTTCTTC

D: TRBD1
J: TRBJ1-2
V: TRBV10-3
size: -
CDR3: CAISESRTGEGYGYTF
DNA: TGTGCCATCAGTGAGTCGAGAACAGGGGAGGGTTATGGCTACACCTTC

D: TRBD2
J: TRBJ2-3
V: TRBV2
size: -
CDR3: CASSRSGLAGKLPTGTDTQYF
DNA: TGTGCCAGCAGTCGTTCAGGACTAGCGGGGAAATTACCAACTGGCACAGATACGCAGTATTTT

D: TRBD1
J: TRBJ1-6
V: TRBV14
size: once
CDR3: CASSQVGGGFNSPLHF
DNA: TGTGCCAGCAGCCAAGTCGGAGGGGGCTTTAATTCACCCCTCCACTTT

D: -
J: TRBJ2-1
V: TRBV11-1
size: -
CDR3: CASSLERGLYNEQFF
DNA: TGTGCCAGCAGCTTGGAGAGGGGCCTTTACAATGAGCAGTTCTTC

D: -
J: TRBJ2-6
V: TRBV12-5
size: -
CDR3: CASGLVLVGSGANVLTF
DNA: TGTGCTAGTGGTTTGGTATTGGTTGGGTCTGGGGCCAACGTCCTGACTTTC

D: TRBD2
J: TRBJ2-3
V: TRBV6-5
size: -
CDR3: CASKRRGTTDTQYF
DNA: TGTGCCAGCAAAAGGCGGGGGACCACAGATACGCAGTATTTT

D: -
J: TRBJ2-7
V: TRBV7-9
size: -
CDR3: CASSLQAGGAYEQYF
DNA: TGTGCCAGCAGCTTACAGGCTGGTGGGGCCTACGAGCAGTACTTC

D: -
J: TRBJ2-1
V: TRBV20-1
size: -
CDR3: CSAVENEQFF
DNA: TGCAGTGCTGTGGAAAATGAGCAGTTCTTC

D: -
J: TRBJ1-2
V: TRBV7-9
size: -
CDR3: CASSFSGYGYTF
DNA: TGTGCCAGCAGCTTCTCGGGATACGGCTACACCTTC

D: -
J: TRBJ1-5
V: TRBV7-6
size: -
CDR3: CASSPTPSDFIRPYSNQPQHF
DNA: TGTGCCAGCAGCCCGACCCCCTCCGACTTTATTCGTCCTTATAGCAATCAGCCCCAGCATTTT

D: TRBD1
J: TRBJ1-2
V: TRBV6-5
size: -
CDR3: CASRPDRDYGYTF
DNA: TGTGCCAGCAGACCCGACAGGGACTATGGCTACACCTTC

D: TRBD2
J: TRBJ2-1
V: TRBV5-1
size: -
CDR3: CASSQRLAGEGEQFF
DNA: TGCGCCAGCAGCCAAAGACTAGCGGGGGAGGGTGAGCAGTTCTTC

D: TRBD1
J: TRBJ1-1
V: TRBV11-1
size: once
CDR3: CASSPRTGGFMNTEAFF
DNA: TGTGCCAGCAGCCCCAGGACAGGCGGTTTTATGAACACTGAAGCTTTCTTT

D: TRBD2
J: TRBJ2-1
V: TRBV30
size: -
CDR3: CAWSRREGYEQFF
DNA: TGTGCCTGGAGTAGGAGGGAGGGGTATGAGCAGTTCTTC

D: TRBD2
J: TRBJ2-1
V: TRBV4-2
size: -
CDR3: CASSQDGLAGASRSYNEQFF
DNA: TGTGCCAGCAGCCAAGATGGGCTAGCGGGGGCCAGCCGCTCCTACAATGAGCAGTTCTTC

D: -
J: TRBJ1-2
V: TRBV5-6
size: -
CDR3: CASSLRYYGYTF
DNA: TGTGCCAGCAGCTTAAGGTACTATGGCTACACCTTC

D: TRBD2
J: TRBJ2-3
V: TRBV4-3
size: -
CDR3: CASSQMTSGEGTQYF
DNA: TGCGCCAGCAGCCAGATGACTAGCGGGGAGGGGACGCAGTATTTT

D: TRBD1
J: TRBJ1-6
V: TRBV6-1
size: -
CDR3: CASSRDSSYNSPLHF
DNA: TGTGCCAGCAGTAGGGACAGCTCCTATAATTCACCCCTCCACTTT

D: -
J: TRBJ2-6
V: TRBV6-5
size: -
CDR3: CASSYGVSGANVLTF
DNA: TGTGCCAGCAGTTACGGGGTCTCTGGGGCCAACGTCCTGACTTTC

D: -
J: TRBJ1-4
V: TRBV21-1
size: -
CDR3: CASSKGPRGATNEKLFF
DNA: TGTGCCAGCAGCAAAGGGCCCAGGGGGGCAACTAATGAAAAACTGTTTTTT